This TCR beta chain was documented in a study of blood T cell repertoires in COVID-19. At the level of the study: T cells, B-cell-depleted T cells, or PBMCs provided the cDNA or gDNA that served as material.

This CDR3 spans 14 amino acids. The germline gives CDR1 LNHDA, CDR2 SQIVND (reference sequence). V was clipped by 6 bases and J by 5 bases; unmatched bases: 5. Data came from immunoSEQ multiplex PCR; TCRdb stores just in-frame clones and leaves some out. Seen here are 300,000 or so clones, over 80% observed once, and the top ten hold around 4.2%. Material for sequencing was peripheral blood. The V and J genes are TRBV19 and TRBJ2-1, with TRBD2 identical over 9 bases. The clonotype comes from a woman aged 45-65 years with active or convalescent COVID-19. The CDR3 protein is CASRLIAGDNEQFF. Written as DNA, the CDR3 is TGTGCCAGTAGGCTAATAGCGGGAGACAATGAGCAGTTCTTC.